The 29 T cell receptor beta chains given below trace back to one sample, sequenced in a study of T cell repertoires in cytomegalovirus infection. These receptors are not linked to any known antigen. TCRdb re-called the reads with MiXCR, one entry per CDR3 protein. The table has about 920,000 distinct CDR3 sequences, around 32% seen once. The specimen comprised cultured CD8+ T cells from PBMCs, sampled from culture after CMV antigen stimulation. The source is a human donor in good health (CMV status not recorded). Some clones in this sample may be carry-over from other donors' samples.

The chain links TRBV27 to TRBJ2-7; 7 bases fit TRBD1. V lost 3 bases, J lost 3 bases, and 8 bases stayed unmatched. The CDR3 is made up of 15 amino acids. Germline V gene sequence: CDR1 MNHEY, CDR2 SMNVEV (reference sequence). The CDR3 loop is CASSLIETGFYEQYF. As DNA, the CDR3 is TGTGCCAGCAGTTTGATCGAGACAGGGTTCTACGAGCAGTACTTC.

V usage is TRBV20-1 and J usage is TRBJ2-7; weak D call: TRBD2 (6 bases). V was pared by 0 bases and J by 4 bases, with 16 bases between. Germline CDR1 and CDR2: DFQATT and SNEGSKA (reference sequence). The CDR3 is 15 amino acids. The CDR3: CSAREGVAGRYEQYF. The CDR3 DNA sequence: TGCAGTGCTAGAGAGGGGGTAGCAGGGAGGTACGAGCAGTACTTC.

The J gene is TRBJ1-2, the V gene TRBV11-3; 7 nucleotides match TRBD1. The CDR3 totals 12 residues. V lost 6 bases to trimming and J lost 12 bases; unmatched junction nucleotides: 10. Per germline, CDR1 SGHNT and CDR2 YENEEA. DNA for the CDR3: TGTGCCAGCAGAACCGAGGGACAGCGCAACACCTTC. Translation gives CASRTEGQRNTF.

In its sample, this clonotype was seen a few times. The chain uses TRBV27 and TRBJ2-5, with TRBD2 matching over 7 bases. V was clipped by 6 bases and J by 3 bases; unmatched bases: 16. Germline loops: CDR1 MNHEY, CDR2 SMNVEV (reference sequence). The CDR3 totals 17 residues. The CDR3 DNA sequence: TGTGCCAGCAGCAGAGGGCGGGGGTTAGGCCTGAAAGAGACCCAGTACTTC. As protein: CASSRGRGLGLKETQYF.

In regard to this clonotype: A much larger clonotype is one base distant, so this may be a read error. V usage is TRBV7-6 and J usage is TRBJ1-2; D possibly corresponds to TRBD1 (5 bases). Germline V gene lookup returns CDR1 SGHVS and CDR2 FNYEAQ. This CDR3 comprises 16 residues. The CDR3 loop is CVSSWGLDSSNYGYTF. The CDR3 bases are TGTGTCAGCAGCTGGGGACTCGACAGTTCCAACTATGGCTACACCTTC.

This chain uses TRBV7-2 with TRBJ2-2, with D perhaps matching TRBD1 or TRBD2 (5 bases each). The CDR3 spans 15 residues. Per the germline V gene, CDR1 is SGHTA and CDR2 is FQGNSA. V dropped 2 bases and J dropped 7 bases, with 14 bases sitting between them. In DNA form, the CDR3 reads TGTACCAGCAGCTTACCGGGGCGTCTCGACGGGGAGCTGTTTTTT. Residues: CTSSLPGRLDGELFF.

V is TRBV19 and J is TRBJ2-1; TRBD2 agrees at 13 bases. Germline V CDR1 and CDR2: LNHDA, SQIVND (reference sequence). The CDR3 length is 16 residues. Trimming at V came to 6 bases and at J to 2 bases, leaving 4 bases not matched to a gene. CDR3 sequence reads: CASRTSGGSTYNEQFF. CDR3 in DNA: TGTGCCAGTAGGACTAGCGGGGGGTCAACCTACAATGAGCAGTTCTTC.

For the CDR3, the DNA is TGTGCCAGCAGTGCAGGGTTGGGGGATCAGCCCCAGCATTTT. Protein sequence: CASSAGLGDQPQHF. J is TRBJ1-5 and V is TRBV6-6; tentative D call: TRBD1 (5 bases). Germline loops: CDR1 MNHNY, CDR2 SVGAGI (reference sequence). The length of the CDR3 is 14 residues. Trimming removed 5 bases from V and 5 bases from J, with 13 bases in between.

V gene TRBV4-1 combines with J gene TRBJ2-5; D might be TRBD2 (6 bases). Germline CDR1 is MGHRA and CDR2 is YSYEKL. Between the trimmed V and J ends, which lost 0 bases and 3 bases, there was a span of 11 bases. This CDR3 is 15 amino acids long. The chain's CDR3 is CASSQEIAEKETQYF. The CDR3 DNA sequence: TGCGCCAGCAGCCAAGAAATAGCGGAGAAAGAGACCCAGTACTTC.

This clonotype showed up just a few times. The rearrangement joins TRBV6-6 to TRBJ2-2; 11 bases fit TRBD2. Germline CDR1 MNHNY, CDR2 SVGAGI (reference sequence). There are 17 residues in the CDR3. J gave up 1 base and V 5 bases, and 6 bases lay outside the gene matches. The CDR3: CASSKLAGAMNTGELFF. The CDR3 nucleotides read TGTGCCAGCAGTAAACTAGCGGGGGCCATGAACACCGGGGAGCTGTTTTTT.

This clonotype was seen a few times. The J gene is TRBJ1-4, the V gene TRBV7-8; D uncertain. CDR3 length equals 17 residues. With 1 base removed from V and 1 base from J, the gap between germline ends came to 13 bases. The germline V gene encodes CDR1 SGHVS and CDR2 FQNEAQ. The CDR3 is CASSLVAGGGTNEKLFF. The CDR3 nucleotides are TGTGCCAGCAGCTTAGTAGCGGGTGGAGGAACTAATGAAAAACTGTTTTTT.

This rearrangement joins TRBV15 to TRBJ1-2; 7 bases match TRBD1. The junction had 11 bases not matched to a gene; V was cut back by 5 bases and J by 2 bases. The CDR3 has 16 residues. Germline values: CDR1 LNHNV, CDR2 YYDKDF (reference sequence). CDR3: CATSGRDRDENYGYTF. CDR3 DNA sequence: TGTGCCACCAGCGGGAGAGACAGGGACGAAAACTATGGCTACACCTTC.

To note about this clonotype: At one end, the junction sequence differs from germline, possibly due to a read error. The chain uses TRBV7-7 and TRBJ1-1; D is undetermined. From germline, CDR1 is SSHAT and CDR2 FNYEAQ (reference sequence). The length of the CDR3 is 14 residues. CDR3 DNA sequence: TGTGCTAGCAGCGCCGAGTTTGGGGACACTGAAGCTTTCTTT. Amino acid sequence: CASSAEFGDTEAFF.

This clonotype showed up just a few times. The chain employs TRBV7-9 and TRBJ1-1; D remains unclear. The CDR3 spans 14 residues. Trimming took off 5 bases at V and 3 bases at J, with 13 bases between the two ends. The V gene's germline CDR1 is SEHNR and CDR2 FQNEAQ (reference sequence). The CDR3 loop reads CASSPMRLDTEAFF. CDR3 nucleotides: TGTGCCAGCAGCCCGATGCGTTTAGACACTGAAGCTTTCTTT.

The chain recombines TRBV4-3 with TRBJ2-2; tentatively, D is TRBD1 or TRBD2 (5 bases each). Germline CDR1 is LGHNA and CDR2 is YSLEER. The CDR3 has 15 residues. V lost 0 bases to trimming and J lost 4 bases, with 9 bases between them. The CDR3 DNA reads TGCGCCAGCAGCCAAGATCGAGGGGTCACCGGGGAGCTGTTTTTT. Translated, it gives CASSQDRGVTGELFF.

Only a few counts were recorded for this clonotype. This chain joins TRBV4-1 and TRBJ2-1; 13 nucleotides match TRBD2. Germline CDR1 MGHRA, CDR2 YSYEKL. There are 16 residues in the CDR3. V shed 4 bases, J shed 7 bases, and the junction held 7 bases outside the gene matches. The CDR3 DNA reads TGCGCCAGCAGCCTCCAAGGGACTAGCGGGGCTAATGAGCAGTTCTTC. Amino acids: CASSLQGTSGANEQFF.

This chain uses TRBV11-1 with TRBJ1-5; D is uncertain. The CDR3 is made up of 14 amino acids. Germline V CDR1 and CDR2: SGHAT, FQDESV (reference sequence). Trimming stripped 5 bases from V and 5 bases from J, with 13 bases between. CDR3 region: CASSPRRSHQPQHF. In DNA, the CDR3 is TGTGCCAGCAGCCCTCGACGTAGTCATCAGCCCCAGCATTTT. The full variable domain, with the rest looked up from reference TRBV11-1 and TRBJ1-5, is EAEVAQSPRYKITEKSQAVAFWCDPISGHATLYWYRQILGQGPELLVQFQDESVVDDSQLPKDRFSAERLKGVDSTLKIQPAELGDSAMYLCASSPRRSHQPQHFGDGTRLSIL.

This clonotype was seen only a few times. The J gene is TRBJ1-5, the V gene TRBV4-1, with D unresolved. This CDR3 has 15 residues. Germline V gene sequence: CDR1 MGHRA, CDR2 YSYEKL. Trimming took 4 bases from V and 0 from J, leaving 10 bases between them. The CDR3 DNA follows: TGCGCCAGCAGCCGTTCATTGGATAGCAATCAGCCCCAGCATTTT. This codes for CASSRSLDSNQPQHF.

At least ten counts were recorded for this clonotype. The CDR3 reads CASSFLGSSSYEQYF. The CDR3 DNA reads as TGTGCCAGCAGCTTTTTGGGATCAAGCTCCTACGAGCAGTACTTC. The chain carries TRBV7-6 and TRBJ2-7; no firm D call. The CDR3 covers 15 residues. V lost 3 bases to trimming and J lost 0 bases, with 12 bases between them. Germline loops: CDR1 SGHVS, CDR2 FNYEAQ. Complete variable domain (other parts from reference TRBV7-6 and TRBJ2-7): GAGVSQSPRYKVTKRGQDVALRCDPISGHVSLYWYRQALGQGPEFLTYFNYEAQQDKSGLPNDRFSAERPEGSISTLTIQRTEQRDSAMYRCASSFLGSSSYEQYFGPGTRLTVT.

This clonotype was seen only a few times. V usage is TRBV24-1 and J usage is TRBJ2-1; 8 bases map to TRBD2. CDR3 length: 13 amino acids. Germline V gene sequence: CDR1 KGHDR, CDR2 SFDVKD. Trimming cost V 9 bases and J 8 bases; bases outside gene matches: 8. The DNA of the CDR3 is TGTGCCACCGGTAGTAGCGGGGTTGATGAGCAGTTCTTC. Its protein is CATGSSGVDEQFF.

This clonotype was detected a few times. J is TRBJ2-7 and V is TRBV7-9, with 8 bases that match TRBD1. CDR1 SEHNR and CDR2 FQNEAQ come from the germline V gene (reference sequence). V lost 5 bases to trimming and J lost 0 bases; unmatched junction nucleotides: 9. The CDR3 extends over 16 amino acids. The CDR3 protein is CASSLTGEISSYEQYF. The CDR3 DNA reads TGTGCCAGCAGCCTGACAGGGGAGATCAGCTCCTACGAGCAGTACTTC.

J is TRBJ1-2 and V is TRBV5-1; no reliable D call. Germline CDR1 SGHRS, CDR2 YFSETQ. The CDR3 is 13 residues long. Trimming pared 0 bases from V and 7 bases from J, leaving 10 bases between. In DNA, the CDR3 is TGCGCCAGCAGCTTGGCAAGTACTGGTGGCTACACCTTC. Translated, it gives CASSLASTGGYTF.

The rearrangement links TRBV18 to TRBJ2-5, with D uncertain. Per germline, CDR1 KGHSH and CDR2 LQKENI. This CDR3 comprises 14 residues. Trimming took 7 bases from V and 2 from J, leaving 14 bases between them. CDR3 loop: CASWGGRRQETQYF. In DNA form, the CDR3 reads TGTGCCAGCTGGGGTGGACGGAGACAAGAGACCCAGTACTTC.

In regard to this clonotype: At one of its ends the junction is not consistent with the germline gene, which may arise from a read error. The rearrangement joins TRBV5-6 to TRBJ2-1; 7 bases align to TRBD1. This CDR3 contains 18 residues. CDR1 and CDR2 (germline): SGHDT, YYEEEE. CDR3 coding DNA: TGTGCTAGCAGCTTCATTATAAACAGACAGGGTAGGGTGAATGAGCAGTTCTTC. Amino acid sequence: CASSFIINRQGRVNEQFF.

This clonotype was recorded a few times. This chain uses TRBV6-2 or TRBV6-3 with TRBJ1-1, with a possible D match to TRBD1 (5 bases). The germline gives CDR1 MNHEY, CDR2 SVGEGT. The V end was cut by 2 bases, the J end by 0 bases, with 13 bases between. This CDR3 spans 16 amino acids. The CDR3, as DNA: TGTGCCAGCAGTTACCCTACAGGTGACCTGAACACTGAAGCTTTCTTT. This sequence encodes CASSYPTGDLNTEAFF.

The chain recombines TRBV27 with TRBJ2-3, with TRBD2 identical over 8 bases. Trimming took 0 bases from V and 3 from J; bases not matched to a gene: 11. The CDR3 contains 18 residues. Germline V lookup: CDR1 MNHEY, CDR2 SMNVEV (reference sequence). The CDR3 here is CASSLSRGGGPFTDTQYF. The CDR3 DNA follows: TGTGCCAGCAGTTTATCGAGGGGCGGGGGGCCTTTTACAGATACGCAGTATTTT.

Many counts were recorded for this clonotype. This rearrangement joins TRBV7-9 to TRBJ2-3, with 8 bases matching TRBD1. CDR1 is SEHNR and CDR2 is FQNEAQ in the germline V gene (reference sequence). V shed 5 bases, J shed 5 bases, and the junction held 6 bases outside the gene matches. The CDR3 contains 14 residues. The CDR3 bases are TGTGCCAGCAGCCCCGGACAGGGAGTAGATACGCAGTATTTT. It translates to CASSPGQGVDTQYF.

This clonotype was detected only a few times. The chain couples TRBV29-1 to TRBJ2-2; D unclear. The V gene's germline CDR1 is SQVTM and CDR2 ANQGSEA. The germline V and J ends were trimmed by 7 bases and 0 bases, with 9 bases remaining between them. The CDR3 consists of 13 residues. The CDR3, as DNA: TGCAGCGGCCGGGTTGCGAACACCGGGGAGCTGTTTTTT. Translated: CSGRVANTGELFF.

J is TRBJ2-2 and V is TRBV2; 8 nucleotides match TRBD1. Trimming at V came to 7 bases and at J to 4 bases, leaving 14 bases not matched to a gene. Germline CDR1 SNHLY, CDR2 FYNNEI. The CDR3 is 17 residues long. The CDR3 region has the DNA TGTGCCAGCATACGATCGTGGACAGGGATTTCCACCGGGGAGCTGTTTTTT. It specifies CASIRSWTGISTGELFF.